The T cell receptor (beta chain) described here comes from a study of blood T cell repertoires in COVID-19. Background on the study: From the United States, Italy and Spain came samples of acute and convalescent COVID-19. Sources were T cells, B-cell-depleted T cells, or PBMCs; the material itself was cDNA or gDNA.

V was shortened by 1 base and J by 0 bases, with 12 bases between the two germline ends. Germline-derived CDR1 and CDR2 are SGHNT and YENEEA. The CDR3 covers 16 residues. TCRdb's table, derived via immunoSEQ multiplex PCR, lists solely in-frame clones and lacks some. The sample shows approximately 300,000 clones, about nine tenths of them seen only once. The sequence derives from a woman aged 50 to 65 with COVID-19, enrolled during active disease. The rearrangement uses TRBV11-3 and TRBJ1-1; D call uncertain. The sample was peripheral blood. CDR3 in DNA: TGTGCCAGCAGCTTAGGAGGGAGAGGATTGAACACTGAAGCTTTCTTT. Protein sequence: CASSLGGRGLNTEAFF.